The 27 T cell receptor beta chains below were found in one sample sequenced in a study of cytomegalovirus exposure and HLA in healthy donors. This PCR relied on a set of 60 Vbeta primers and 13 Jbeta primers. TCRdb's copy holds only in-frame clones and misses some; the assay was immunoSEQ multiplex PCR. The sample has 85,000 to 100,000 clones, nearly 70% seen once. Sequencing was carried out using PBMCs. The receptors were sampled from a man aged 50-59 years in good health and CMV-seronegative.

The chain employs TRBV28 and TRBJ2-5; TRBD1 agrees at 7 bases. CDR1 is MDHEN and CDR2 is SYDVKM in the germline V gene. The CDR3 is 16 amino acids. V trimming: 5 bases; J trimming: 0 bases; junction bases outside the gene matches: 9. The CDR3: CASSTPGQSYQETQYF. As DNA, the CDR3 is TGTGCCAGCAGTACACCGGGACAGTCGTACCAAGAGACCCAGTACTTC.

This sequence joins TRBV30 and TRBJ1-1; 10 bases fit TRBD1. Germline loops: CDR1 GTSNPN, CDR2 SVGIG (reference sequence). CDR3 size: 14 residues. V lost 5 bases, J lost 6 bases, and 9 bases stayed unmatched. CDR3 DNA: TGTGCCTGGCAGGGACAGGGGCTGGGGGCTGAAGCTTTCTTT. It codes for CAWQGQGLGAEAFF.

The rearrangement links TRBV18 to TRBJ1-2; no firm D call. The CDR3 is 12 amino acids. The V gene lost 4 bases and the J gene lost 8 bases, with 11 bases spanning the gap. Germline values: CDR1 KGHSH, CDR2 LQKENI. The CDR3 nucleotides read TGTGCCAGCTCACACTCCCCTCTGGGCTACACCTTC. It yields the protein CASSHSPLGYTF. The full variable domain, rest sourced from reference TRBV18 and TRBJ1-2, is NAGVMQNPRHLVRRRGQEARLRCSPMKGHSHVYWYRQLPEEGLKFMVYLQKENIIDESGMPKERFSAEFPKEGPSILRIQQVVRGDSAAYFCASSHSPLGYTFGSGTRLTVV.

In this sample, this clone turned up once. The V gene is TRBV9, the J gene TRBJ2-3; 7 nucleotides align to TRBD1. The germline V gene has CDR1 SGDLS and CDR2 YYNGEE. CDR3 length equals 14 residues. V gave up 1 base and J gave up 4 bases; unmatched junction bases: 3. The DNA for the CDR3 is TGTGCCAGCAGCGTAACAGGGGATGCAGATACGCAGTATTTT. As protein: CASSVTGDADTQYF.

CDR3 loop: CASSLYGLAGASTRDTQYF. CDR3 bases: TGTGCCAGCAGCCTATATGGACTAGCGGGAGCCTCGACGAGGGATACGCAGTATTTT. The J gene is TRBJ2-3, the V gene TRBV2; 13 bases agree with TRBD2. V dropped 6 bases and J dropped 6; count of bases not matched to a gene: 18. CDR3 length: 19 amino acids. CDR1 and CDR2 from the germline V gene are SNHLY and FYNNEI.

The chain couples TRBV15 to TRBJ1-5; TRBD1 matches at 11 bases. The CDR3 totals 14 residues. Germline loops: CDR1 LNHNV, CDR2 YYDKDF (reference sequence). J gave up 10 bases and V 4 bases, and 6 bases lay outside the gene matches. In nucleotides, the CDR3 is TGTGCCACCAGCATCGGGACAGGGGGTCAACCCCAGCATTTT. This encodes CATSIGTGGQPQHF. The whole variable domain, filled in from reference TRBV15 and TRBJ1-5, reads DAMVIQNPRYQVTQFGKPVTLSCSQTLNHNVMYWYQQKSSQAPKLLFHYYDKDFNNEADTPDNFQSRRPNTSFCFLDIRSPGLGDTAMYLCATSIGTGGQPQHFGDGTRLSIL.

The chain joins TRBV5-4 to TRBJ1-3; 8 positions match TRBD1. The ends lost 2 bases at V and 2 bases at J; junction bases unmatched: 0. CDR1 is SGHNT, CDR2 YYREEE, per germline (reference sequence). This CDR3 has 14 amino acids. The CDR3 reads CASSLQGAGNTIYF. CDR3 nucleotides: TGTGCCAGCAGCTTACAGGGGGCTGGAAACACCATATATTTT.

This chain links TRBV29-1 with TRBJ2-5, with 9 bases aligning to TRBD1. This CDR3 has 15 amino acids. CDR1 is SQVTM and CDR2 is ANQGSEA in the germline V gene. Trimming cost V 2 bases and J 5 bases; bases outside gene matches: 9. This chain's CDR3 is CSVERWGQGGETQYF. The CDR3 region has the DNA TGCAGCGTTGAACGCTGGGGACAGGGAGGCGAGACCCAGTACTTC.

This clone came up a few times. The CDR3 region has the DNA TGTGCCAGCAGGCCGTGGGGAGCGGGCCAAGAGACCCAGTACTTC. Amino acids: CASRPWGAGQETQYF. The chain couples TRBV7-8 to TRBJ2-5; weak D call: TRBD2 (6 bases). Per germline, CDR1 SGHVS and CDR2 FQNEAQ. V lost 6 bases and J lost 1, with 15 bases in between. CDR3 length: 15 amino acids.

The chain is built from TRBV2 and TRBJ2-1; 9 positions match TRBD2. Trimming cost V 8 bases and J 4 bases; bases outside gene matches: 18. The CDR3 is made up of 18 amino acids. CDR1 and CDR2 (germline): SNHLY, FYNNEI. The CDR3 DNA follows: TGTGCCAGCCAACCAGTGTCTGGCGGGGGGGCTGGGTACAATGAGCAGTTCTTC. It translates to CASQPVSGGGAGYNEQFF.

This clone turned up a few times. The DNA of the CDR3 is TGTGCCAGCAGCTTATACGAGGATCAGCCCCAGCATTTT. This codes for CASSLYEDQPQHF. The rearrangement joins TRBV7-9 to TRBJ1-5; D unclear. The germline V gene encodes CDR1 SEHNR and CDR2 FQNEAQ (reference sequence). The CDR3 covers 13 residues. Trimming took 2 bases from V and 5 from J, leaving 7 bases between them.

The genes are TRBV7-2 and TRBJ1-5; 9 nucleotides line up with TRBD1. The CDR3 contains 15 residues. Losses at the gene ends were 2 bases for V and 5 bases for J; bases not matched to a gene: 4. Germline V gives CDR1 SGHTA, CDR2 FQGNSA. CDR3 sequence reads: CASSLSTGGDQPQHF. CDR3 bases: TGTGCCAGCAGCTTATCGACAGGGGGTGATCAGCCCCAGCATTTT.

The chain is built from TRBV20-1 and TRBJ1-2, with a possible D match to TRBD1 (5 bases). V was shortened by 2 bases and J by 4 bases, with 5 bases between the two germline ends. The germline V gene encodes CDR1 DFQATT and CDR2 SNEGSKA (reference sequence). This CDR3 comprises 11 residues. The CDR3 loop is CSARRGYGYTF. CDR3 nucleotide sequence: TGCAGTGCTAGAAGGGGCTATGGCTACACCTTC.

This clone is a singleton in its sample. The rearrangement uses TRBV7-2 and TRBJ1-4; D call uncertain. Germline CDR1 is SGHTA and CDR2 is FQGNSA. The CDR3 contains 13 residues. The V end lost 2 bases, the J end lost 8 bases, and 9 bases lay between the germline ends. The CDR3 nucleotides are TGTGCCAGCAGCTTAAGGAGCGGCGAAAAACTGTTTTTT. Protein product: CASSLRSGEKLFF.

This clone was picked up a small number of times. For the CDR3, the DNA is TGCGCCAGCAGCCAAGGGGGAGCAGGGGGAGGCACAGATACGCAGTATTTT. This translates into CASSQGGAGGGTDTQYF. This chain connects TRBV4-1 to TRBJ2-3; 7 nucleotides match TRBD1. CDR1 MGHRA and CDR2 YSYEKL come from the germline V gene. Trimming cost V 1 base and J 1 base; bases outside gene matches: 8. The CDR3 runs to 17 residues.

The chain is built from TRBV6-5 and TRBJ2-5; TRBD2 matches 12 bases. Trimming removed 6 bases from V and 4 bases from J; junction bases left unmatched: 6. The CDR3 is 15 residues long. Looked up from germline, CDR1 is MNHEY and CDR2 is SVGAGI. The DNA of the CDR3 is TGTGCCAGCAGCCCTAGCGGGGGGGCCGTAGAGACCCAGTACTTC. It yields the protein CASSPSGGAVETQYF.

The chain recombines TRBV30 with TRBJ2-2; no firm D call. Trimming stripped 0 bases from V and 3 bases from J, with 8 bases between. This CDR3 has 14 residues. Germline values: CDR1 GTSNPN, CDR2 SVGIG (reference sequence). The CDR3 DNA follows: TGTGCCTGGAGTGTATCCGGGTACACCGGGGAGCTGTTTTTT. Translated: CAWSVSGYTGELFF.

This clone was counted a few times. The chain links TRBV6-1 to TRBJ1-4; no clear D gene. Between the trimmed V and J ends, which lost 3 bases and 7 bases, there was a span of 12 bases. Per germline, CDR1 MNHNS and CDR2 SASEGT. The CDR3 consists of 14 residues. CDR3 region: CASSERIHGEKLFF. The CDR3 bases are TGTGCCAGCAGTGAGAGAATTCATGGTGAAAAACTGTTTTTT.

The chain links TRBV30 to TRBJ2-3, with TRBD1 matching 7 bases. Germline CDR1 GTSNPN, CDR2 SVGIG (reference sequence). The CDR3 consists of 13 residues. The V gene end was trimmed by 3 bases and the J gene end by 5 bases; junction bases not matched to a gene: 5. This chain's CDR3 is CAWSAGGEDTQYF. In nucleotides, the CDR3 is TGTGCCTGGAGCGCAGGGGGTGAAGATACGCAGTATTTT. Drawing the rest from reference TRBV30 and TRBJ2-3, the complete variable domain is SQTIHQWPATLVQPVGSPLSLECTVEGTSNPNLYWYRQAAGRGLQLLFYSVGIGQISSEVPQNLSASRPQDRQFILSSKKLLLSDSGFYLCAWSAGGEDTQYFGPGTRLTVL.

V is TRBV6-6 and J is TRBJ1-6, with a weak D call TRBD1 (5 bases). Trimming removed 2 bases at V and 8 bases at J, with 13 bases between. Germline CDR1 and CDR2: MNHNY and SVGAGI (reference sequence). The CDR3 has 15 residues. The CDR3 DNA reads as TGTGCCAGCAGTTACCAGGACACTCGTGATTCACCCCTCCACTTT. Translating gives CASSYQDTRDSPLHF.

This clone was counted between two and nine times. Other DNA sequences of this sample code for an identical CDR3. This chain connects TRBV30 to TRBJ1-2, with a tentative D call TRBD1 (5 bases). V shed 2 bases and J shed 7 bases, with 17 bases lying between them. Per the germline V gene, CDR1 is GTSNPN and CDR2 is SVGIG (reference sequence). The CDR3 totals 14 residues. This CDR3 is CAWSLKAGKSGYTF. The CDR3 DNA is TGTGCCTGGAGTCTTAAGGCAGGGAAAAGTGGCTACACCTTC.

The chain joins TRBV4-3 to TRBJ2-2, with TRBD1 as a possible D gene (5 bases). Trimming left V 4 bases short and J 6 bases short, with 15 bases between. The CDR3 extends over 15 amino acids. Germline CDR1 reads LGHNA; CDR2 reads YSLEER. The DNA for the CDR3 is TGCGCCAGCAGCCCCAGGGTCACATCGTCCGGGGAGCTGTTTTTT. Amino acids: CASSPRVTSSGELFF.

This clone was seen only a few times. The V and J genes are TRBV5-6 and TRBJ2-2, with D tentatively TRBD1 (6 bases). The CDR3 is 14 amino acids. Germline V gene data show CDR1 as SGHDT and CDR2 as YYEEEE. Trimming shortened V by 5 bases and J by 7 bases, and 15 bases separated the two germline ends. In DNA, the CDR3 is TGTGCCAGCAGTTTTGACAGGACGGTCGGGGAGCTGTTTTTT. Amino acids: CASSFDRTVGELFF.

The rearrangement uses TRBV7-8 and TRBJ1-1; tentatively, D is TRBD1 (6 bases). Germline CDR1 is SGHVS and CDR2 is FQNEAQ. Trimming removed 5 bases from V and 0 bases from J, with 13 bases in between. CDR3 length equals 15 residues. CDR3 bases: TGTGCCAGCAGCCCCACGGGACACCTGAACACTGAAGCTTTCTTT. This codes for CASSPTGHLNTEAFF.

V usage is TRBV6-5 and J usage is TRBJ2-3; 12 nucleotides align to TRBD1. The germline V gene encodes CDR1 MNHEY and CDR2 SVGAGI. There are 14 residues in the CDR3. V lost 7 bases, J lost 6 bases, and 5 bases stayed unmatched. CDR3 sequence: CASIRDRGLDTQYF. The CDR3 DNA reads as TGTGCCAGCATCCGGGACAGGGGGCTGGATACGCAGTATTTT.

This rearrangement joins TRBV5-1 to TRBJ1-2; D is unresolved. The CDR3 is 12 amino acids. Trimming shortened V by 5 bases and J by 4 bases, and 9 bases separated the two germline ends. Germline CDR1 and CDR2: SGHRS and YFSETQ. As DNA, the CDR3 is TGCGCCAGCAGTGGGAGCTCCTATGGCTACACCTTC. This encodes CASSGSSYGYTF.

The V call is TRBV29-1, the J call TRBJ1-2, with a weak D call TRBD1 (5 bases). The germline gives CDR1 SQVTM, CDR2 ANQGSEA. The CDR3 consists of 12 residues. The V end lost 7 bases, the J end lost 2 bases, and 11 bases lay between the germline ends. This CDR3 is CSAPGVNYGYTF. The DNA for the CDR3 is TGCAGCGCCCCGGGGGTAAACTATGGCTACACCTTC. Using reference TRBV29-1 and TRBJ1-2 for the parts outside the CDR3, the full variable domain is SAVISQKPSRDICQRGTSLTIQCQVDSQVTMMFWYRQQPGQSLTLIATANQGSEATYESGFVIDKFPISRPNLTFSTLTVSNMSPEDSSIYLCSAPGVNYGYTFGSGTRLTVV.